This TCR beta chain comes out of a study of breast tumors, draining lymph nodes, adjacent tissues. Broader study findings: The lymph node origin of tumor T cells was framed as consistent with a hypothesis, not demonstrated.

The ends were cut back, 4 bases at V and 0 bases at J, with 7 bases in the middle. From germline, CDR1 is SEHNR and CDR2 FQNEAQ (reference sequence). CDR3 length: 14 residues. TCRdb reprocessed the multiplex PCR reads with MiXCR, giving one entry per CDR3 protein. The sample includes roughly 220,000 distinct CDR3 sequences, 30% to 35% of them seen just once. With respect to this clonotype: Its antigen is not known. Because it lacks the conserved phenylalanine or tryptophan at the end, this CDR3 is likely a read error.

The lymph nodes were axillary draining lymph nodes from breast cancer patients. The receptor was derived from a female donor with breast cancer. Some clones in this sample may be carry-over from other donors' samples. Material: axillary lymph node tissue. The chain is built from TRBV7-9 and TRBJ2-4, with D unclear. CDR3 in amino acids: CASSSPVAKNIQYL. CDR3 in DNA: TGTGCCAGCAGCTCGCCCGTAGCCAAAAACATTCAGTACCTC.